A selection of T cell receptor beta chains follows, all from one sample in a study of Graves' ophthalmopathy and Graves' hyperthyroidism. MiXCR was run by TCRdb on the multiplex PCR reads, yielding one entry per CDR3 protein. The sample shows 200,000 to 300,000 distinct CDR3 sequences, 45% to 55% of them seen only once. The sample was peripheral blood. Receptors were obtained from an adult man with Graves' ophthalmopathy. Each CDR3 is given with its conserved first and last residue. Fields, in order: clone size, V gene, J gene, D gene, CDR3 DNA, CDR3 protein. A D gene is named only where the DNA matches it firmly. Clone size is given for some rows only: seen once, a few or many times, or a class if the clone is expanded.

>-|TRBV4-1|TRBJ2-7|-
TGCGCCAGCAGCCAAGATGGGACCCCAACCTACGAGCAGTACTTC
CASSQDGTPTYEQYF
>-|TRBV19|TRBJ1-5|TRBD1
TGTGCCAGTAGTTTTCCGACAGGGAGGGTAATGCAGCCCCAGCATTTT
CASSFPTGRVMQPQHF
>-|TRBV7-2|TRBJ1-2|TRBD1
TGTGCCAGCAGCGCCACCCAGGTTGGACAGGGAGGGGATGGCTACACCTTC
CASSATQVGQGGDGYTF
>-|TRBV7-9|TRBJ2-3|-
TGTGCCAGCAGCTTAGTCGGGGCAGATACGCAGTATTTT
CASSLVGADTQYF
>few|TRBV20-1|TRBJ2-7|-
TGCAGTGCTAGGCCCAGCCCAGGGGGGGCCTACGAGCAGTACTTC
CSARPSPGGAYEQYF
>-|TRBV19|TRBJ1-2|-
TGTGCCAGTAGCCTCGGGCCCGCTAACTATGGCTACACCTTC
CASSLGPANYGYTF
>-|TRBV28|TRBJ2-5|-
TGTGCCAGCAGTTTAGACCCGAAAGAGACCCAGTACTTC
CASSLDPKETQYF
>many|TRBV24-1|TRBJ1-2|-
TGTGCCACCAGTGATAGGAGCGGATATGGCTACACCTTC
CATSDRSGYGYTF
>-|TRBV7-3|TRBJ2-5|-
TGTGCCAGCCGACAAACGGGACATCTGGGGGAGACCCAGTACTTC
CASRQTGHLGETQYF
>many|TRBV11-2|TRBJ2-7|-
TGTGCCAGCAGTCCTCCCTCGCGGTCCGAGCAGTACTTC
CASSPPSRSEQYF
>-|TRBV6-5|TRBJ1-2|-
TGTGCCAGCTCCAACATGGGGGAGGGCTACACCTTC
CASSNMGEGYTF
>-|TRBV24-1|TRBJ2-5|TRBD1
TGTGCCACCAGTGATCCCCCCGGACAGGGCTACGGGGAGACCCAGTACTTC
CATSDPPGQGYGETQYF
>-|TRBV20-1|TRBJ1-1|-
TGCAGTGCTAGCCGGGAAGCTGAAGCTTTCTTT
CSASREAEAFF
>once|TRBV7-2|TRBJ1-5|-
TGTGCCAGCAGCTTTTTCTGGGGGAGACAGCCCCAGCATTTT
CASSFFWGRQPQHF
>-|TRBV7-8|TRBJ1-2|TRBD1
TGTGTCAGCAGCTTGTTGGGACAGACAAACTATGGCTACACCTTC
CVSSLLGQTNYGYTF
>many|TRBV15|TRBJ1-2|-
TGTGCCACCAGCAGAGAACAGGGTAACTATGGCTACACCTTC
CATSREQGNYGYTF
>-|TRBV7-2|TRBJ2-5|-
TGTGCCAGCAGCTGGTCTAACAAAGAGACCCAGTACTTC
CASSWSNKETQYF
>-|TRBV19|TRBJ2-5|TRBD1
TGTGCCACCCAGGGGGCGCGGGAGACCCAGTACTTC
CATQGARETQYF
>-|TRBV7-9|TRBJ1-2|-
TGTGCCAGCAGCTTATATCTGCGACCTAACTATGGCTACACCTTC
CASSLYLRPNYGYTF
>many|TRBV12-3/TRBV12-4|TRBJ1-5|-
TGTGCCAGCAGTTTAGCTCTAAATCAGCCCCAGCATTTT
CASSLALNQPQHF
>-|TRBV20-1|TRBJ2-7|-
TGCAGTGCCTGGGCCCGGGGCGCCTACGAGCAGTACTTC
CSAWARGAYEQYF
>few|TRBV2|TRBJ2-7|TRBD1
TGTGCCATCATAAACTTAATGGGACAGGGGGCAGATGAGCAGTACTTC
CAIINLMGQGADEQYF
>few|TRBV6-6|TRBJ1-2|-
TGTGCCAGCAGGGGGGGGGACACAGGCTACACCTTC
CASRGGDTGYTF
>-|TRBV2|TRBJ1-5|TRBD1
TGTGCCAGCATGAACAGGGGACGGAATCAGCCCCAGCATTTT
CASMNRGRNQPQHF
>few|TRBV24-1|TRBJ2-2|-
TGTGCCACCAGTGTAGGGGGAAGAATCGGGGAGCTGTTTTTT
CATSVGGRIGELFF
>few|TRBV7-9|TRBJ2-2|TRBD1
TGTGCCAGCAGCTTTCCACCGGGACAGGGTAACACCGGGGAGCTGTTTTTT
CASSFPPGQGNTGELFF
>-|TRBV2|TRBJ1-6|-
TGTGCCAGCAGTGAAGTCGGGGGCTCACCCCTCCACTTT
CASSEVGGSPLHF
>-|TRBV27|TRBJ2-5|TRBD1
TGTGCCAGCAGTCAGATCCCGGACAGGGGGGAGACCCAGTACTTC
CASSQIPDRGETQYF
>many|TRBV20-1|TRBJ1-4|-
TGCAGTGCTAGAGCGGAAGGGGAAAAACTGTTTTTT
CSARAEGEKLFF
>few|TRBV7-6|TRBJ2-5|-
TGTGCCAGCAGCTTAACCGCGGTCCCCCAAGAGACCCAGTACTTC
CASSLTAVPQETQYF
>-|TRBV7-3|TRBJ1-5|-
TGCGCCAGCAGCTTGGAGGGGACACCCGATCAGCCCCAGCATTTT
CASSLEGTPDQPQHF
>-|TRBV19|TRBJ2-6|-
TGTGCCAGTAGTATGGGTGCTGGGGCCAACGTCCTGACTTTC
CASSMGAGANVLTF
>-|TRBV5-1|TRBJ1-6|-
TGCGCCAGCAGCCCAGGTCGGGGTTCCTATAATTCACCCCTCCACTTT
CASSPGRGSYNSPLHF
>-|TRBV7-9|TRBJ2-7|-
TGTGCCAGCAGCGGAGCCGGGATCGCCCACGAGCAGTACTTC
CASSGAGIAHEQYF
>-|TRBV6-1|TRBJ1-5|TRBD1
TGTGCCAGCAGTTTCCCGGACAGGGGTAGCAATCAGCCCCAGCATTTT
CASSFPDRGSNQPQHF
>-|TRBV5-1|TRBJ2-2|-
TGCGCCAGCAGCTTGGCCGAACCCGGGGAGCTGTTTTTT
CASSLAEPGELFF
>many|TRBV7-9|TRBJ1-2|-
TGTGCCAGCAGCGTGACAGACGCTAACTATGGCTACACCTTC
CASSVTDANYGYTF